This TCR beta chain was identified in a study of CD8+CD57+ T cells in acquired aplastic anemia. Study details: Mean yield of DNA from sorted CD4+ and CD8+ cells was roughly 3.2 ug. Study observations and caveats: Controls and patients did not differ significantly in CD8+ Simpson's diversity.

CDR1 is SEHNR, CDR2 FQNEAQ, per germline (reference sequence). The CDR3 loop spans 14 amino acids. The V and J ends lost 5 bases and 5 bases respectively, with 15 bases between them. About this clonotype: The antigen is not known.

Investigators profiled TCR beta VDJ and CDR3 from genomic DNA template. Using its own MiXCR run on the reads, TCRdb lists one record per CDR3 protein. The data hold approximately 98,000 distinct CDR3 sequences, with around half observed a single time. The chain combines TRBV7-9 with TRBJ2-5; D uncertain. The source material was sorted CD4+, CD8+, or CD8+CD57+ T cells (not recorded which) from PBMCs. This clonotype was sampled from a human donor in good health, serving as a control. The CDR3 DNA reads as TGTGCCAGCAGCGACATCTTGCCATTGGAGACCCAGTACTTC. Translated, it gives CASSDILPLETQYF.